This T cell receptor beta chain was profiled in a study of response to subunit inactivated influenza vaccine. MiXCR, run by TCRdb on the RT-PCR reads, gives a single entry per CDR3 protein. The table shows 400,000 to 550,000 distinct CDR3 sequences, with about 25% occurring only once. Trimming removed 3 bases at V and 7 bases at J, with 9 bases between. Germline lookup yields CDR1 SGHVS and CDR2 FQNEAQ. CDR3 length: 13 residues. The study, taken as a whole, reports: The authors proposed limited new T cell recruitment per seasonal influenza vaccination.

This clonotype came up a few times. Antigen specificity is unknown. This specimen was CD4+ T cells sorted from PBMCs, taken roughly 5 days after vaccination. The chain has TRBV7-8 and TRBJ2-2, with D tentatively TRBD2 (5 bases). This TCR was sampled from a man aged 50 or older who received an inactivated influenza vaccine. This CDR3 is CASSFNEGGELFF. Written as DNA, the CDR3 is TGTGCCAGCAGCTTTAATGAGGGCGGGGAGCTGTTTTTT. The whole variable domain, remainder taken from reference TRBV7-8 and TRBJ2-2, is GAGVSQSPRYKVAKRGQDVALRCDPISGHVSLFWYQQALGQGPEFLTYFQNEAQLDKSGLPSDRFFAERPEGSVSTLKIQRTQQEDSAVYLCASSFNEGGELFFGEGSRLTVL.